Listed below are T cell receptor beta chains from one sample, sequenced in a study of T-cell memory formation after mild COVID-19. TCRdb re-analysed the 5' RACE reads in MiXCR, keeping a single row per CDR3 protein. The sample lists 10,000 to 15,000 distinct CDR3 sequences; roughly 17% were seen once. Sequenced material: PBMCs or a T cell subset sorted from them (not recorded which). These receptors were collected from a man aged 18 to 29 who had mild COVID-19 (a few samples of this study predate the infection). Cell type and time point are not known. The CDR3 runs from the conserved cysteine through the conserved F or W. A D gene is named only where the DNA matches it firmly. Rows may omit the clone size; those that give it use once, few, many or a size class.

d_gene: -
v_gene: TRBV24-1
j_gene: TRBJ2-1
abundance: -
CDR3nt: TGTGCCACCAGTGGACCGGGACGGCGCTTCTACAATGAGCAGTTCTTC
CDR3aa: CATSGPGRRFYNEQFF

d_gene: -
v_gene: TRBV4-1
j_gene: TRBJ1-2
abundance: many
CDR3nt: TGCGCCAGCAGCCAAGTCATTCCGGGGGACGGTGGCTACACCTTC
CDR3aa: CASSQVIPGDGGYTF

d_gene: -
v_gene: TRBV27
j_gene: TRBJ1-4
abundance: few
CDR3nt: TGTGCCAGCAGTATCAGGGAGACTAATGAAAAACTGTTTTTT
CDR3aa: CASSIRETNEKLFF

d_gene: -
v_gene: TRBV4-1
j_gene: TRBJ1-6
abundance: many
CDR3nt: TGCGCCAGCAGCCATAGGTTGGCAACGGCCAATTCACCCCTCCACTTT
CDR3aa: CASSHRLATANSPLHF

d_gene: -
v_gene: TRBV6-5
j_gene: TRBJ1-3
abundance: -
CDR3nt: TGTGCCAGCAGCAGGGTGTATGGAAACACCATATATTTT
CDR3aa: CASSRVYGNTIYF

d_gene: -
v_gene: TRBV6-5
j_gene: TRBJ1-4
abundance: many
CDR3nt: TGTGCCAGCAGTTACTCAGAGGGGAATGAAAAACTGTTTTTT
CDR3aa: CASSYSEGNEKLFF

d_gene: -
v_gene: TRBV19
j_gene: TRBJ2-5
abundance: -
CDR3nt: TGTGCCAGTAGTAGAGACAACCAAGAGACCCAGTACTTC
CDR3aa: CASSRDNQETQYF

d_gene: -
v_gene: TRBV5-1
j_gene: TRBJ2-7
abundance: many
CDR3nt: TGCGCCAGCAGCTTGGAACGGCGGTTCGGGCAGCAGTACTTC
CDR3aa: CASSLERRFGQQYF

d_gene: -
v_gene: TRBV3-1
j_gene: TRBJ2-4
abundance: many
CDR3nt: TGTGCCAGCAGCCAGAGGGTCAAAAACATTCAGTACTTC
CDR3aa: CASSQRVKNIQYF

d_gene: -
v_gene: TRBV20-1
j_gene: TRBJ2-7
abundance: -
CDR3nt: TGCAGTGCCCCTCCCACCAGACTAGACCATAACGAGCAGTACTTC
CDR3aa: CSAPPTRLDHNEQYF

d_gene: -
v_gene: TRBV27
j_gene: TRBJ2-3
abundance: many
CDR3nt: TGTGCCAGCAGTTCCAATTATTTGGGGGCGGGCACAGATACGCAGTATTTT
CDR3aa: CASSSNYLGAGTDTQYF

d_gene: TRBD1
v_gene: TRBV4-3
j_gene: TRBJ2-2
abundance: many
CDR3nt: TGCGCCAGCAGCCAATGGGACAGGGGCCCCGCGAACACCGGGGAGCTGTTTTTT
CDR3aa: CASSQWDRGPANTGELFF

d_gene: -
v_gene: TRBV4-3
j_gene: TRBJ2-2
abundance: many
CDR3nt: TGCGCCAGCAGCCGTACCCTTGGGACACCGAACACCGGGGAGCTGTTTTTT
CDR3aa: CASSRTLGTPNTGELFF

d_gene: TRBD1
v_gene: TRBV7-2
j_gene: TRBJ1-1
abundance: medium-sized
CDR3nt: TGTGCCAGCAGCTTAGGGTCAGGGGGCACTGAAGCTTTCTTT
CDR3aa: CASSLGSGGTEAFF

d_gene: -
v_gene: TRBV7-9
j_gene: TRBJ2-3
abundance: many
CDR3nt: TGTGCCAGCAGCCCCCCGTTTCCGGGGGTCGCAGATACGCAGTATTTT
CDR3aa: CASSPPFPGVADTQYF

d_gene: TRBD1
v_gene: TRBV7-6
j_gene: TRBJ1-3
abundance: few
CDR3nt: TGTGCCAGCAGCCGACTGAATCCCGGGACAGGGGCGCACGGAAACACCATATATTTT
CDR3aa: CASSRLNPGTGAHGNTIYF

d_gene: -
v_gene: TRBV2
j_gene: TRBJ2-7
abundance: medium-sized
CDR3nt: TGTGCCAGCACCTCATTGGACAGTCTCCCCTACGAGCAGTACTTC
CDR3aa: CASTSLDSLPYEQYF

d_gene: TRBD2
v_gene: TRBV5-1
j_gene: TRBJ2-5
abundance: many
CDR3nt: TGCGCCAGCAGCTTTAGCGGGGGGCTCTCGGAGACCCAGTACTTC
CDR3aa: CASSFSGGLSETQYF

d_gene: -
v_gene: TRBV2
j_gene: TRBJ1-5
abundance: many
CDR3nt: TGTGCCAGCAGATGGGAAAATTTTCAGAATCAGCCCCAGCATTTT
CDR3aa: CASRWENFQNQPQHF

d_gene: -
v_gene: TRBV15
j_gene: TRBJ1-2
abundance: -
CDR3nt: TGTGCCACCCAGGGTTTGAATGGCTACACCTTC
CDR3aa: CATQGLNGYTF

d_gene: TRBD2
v_gene: TRBV5-1
j_gene: TRBJ2-3
abundance: -
CDR3nt: TGCGCCAGCAGCCCCCTAGCGGGGGGGCTGGCAGATACGCAGTATTTT
CDR3aa: CASSPLAGGLADTQYF

d_gene: TRBD1
v_gene: TRBV7-8
j_gene: TRBJ1-4
abundance: many
CDR3nt: TGTGCCAGCAGCTCGACAGGGGCACTAGAAAAACTGTTTTTT
CDR3aa: CASSSTGALEKLFF

d_gene: TRBD1
v_gene: TRBV11-2
j_gene: TRBJ1-4
abundance: -
CDR3nt: TGTGCCAGCAGCTTGCAGGGGGGTGGACCAACTAATGAAAAACTGTTTTTT
CDR3aa: CASSLQGGGPTNEKLFF

d_gene: -
v_gene: TRBV5-6
j_gene: TRBJ2-5
abundance: many
CDR3nt: TGTGCCAGCAGCTTTACAGATCCGGGGTGGGCCCAGTACTTC
CDR3aa: CASSFTDPGWAQYF

d_gene: TRBD1
v_gene: TRBV6-5
j_gene: TRBJ2-2
abundance: few
CDR3nt: TGTGCCAGCAGTTACTTCAGGGGGACCGGGGAGCTGTTTTTT
CDR3aa: CASSYFRGTGELFF

d_gene: -
v_gene: TRBV20-1
j_gene: TRBJ1-2
abundance: -
CDR3nt: TGCAGTGCTAGAGTGAGGAGGGAAAAGGTTGGCTACACCTTC
CDR3aa: CSARVRREKVGYTF

d_gene: TRBD1
v_gene: TRBV15
j_gene: TRBJ1-2
abundance: many
CDR3nt: TGTGCCACCAGCAGGGGACAGACCTATGGCTACACCTTC
CDR3aa: CATSRGQTYGYTF

d_gene: -
v_gene: TRBV6-5
j_gene: TRBJ2-3
abundance: once
CDR3nt: TGTGCCAGCAGTTACAGGGAGGTAGGAGATACGCAGTATTTT
CDR3aa: CASSYREVGDTQYF

d_gene: TRBD1
v_gene: TRBV29-1
j_gene: TRBJ1-1
abundance: few
CDR3nt: TGCAGGCAGGGGGCGCCTCGGGTCACTGAAGCTTTCTTT
CDR3aa: CRQGAPRVTEAFF

d_gene: -
v_gene: TRBV4-1
j_gene: TRBJ1-1
abundance: many
CDR3nt: TGCGCCAGCAGCCAGTGGCAGACGAACACTGAAGCTTTCTTT
CDR3aa: CASSQWQTNTEAFF

d_gene: TRBD1
v_gene: TRBV20-1
j_gene: TRBJ2-3
abundance: -
CDR3nt: TGCAGTGCTACCCCGACAGGGAGATTAACAGATACGCAGTATTTT
CDR3aa: CSATPTGRLTDTQYF

d_gene: -
v_gene: TRBV6-2/TRBV6-3
j_gene: TRBJ1-1
abundance: few
CDR3nt: TGTGCCAGCAGTTTTGGCCTTGAAGCTTTCTTT
CDR3aa: CASSFGLEAFF

d_gene: -
v_gene: TRBV7-2
j_gene: TRBJ1-6
abundance: medium-sized
CDR3nt: TGTGCCAGCAGCTTAAGATGGCAAGGATTGTGGCCCCTCCACTTT
CDR3aa: CASSLRWQGLWPLHF

d_gene: TRBD2
v_gene: TRBV6-2/TRBV6-3
j_gene: TRBJ2-2
abundance: few
CDR3nt: TGTGCCAGCAGGGAGCGGGGTCTATACACCGGGGAGCTGTTTTTT
CDR3aa: CASRERGLYTGELFF

d_gene: -
v_gene: TRBV6-5
j_gene: TRBJ1-1
abundance: -
CDR3nt: TGTGCCAGCAGTTACTTTCGGTCCACTGAAGCTTTCTTT
CDR3aa: CASSYFRSTEAFF

d_gene: TRBD1
v_gene: TRBV4-2
j_gene: TRBJ1-4
abundance: many
CDR3nt: TGTGCCAGCAGCAAGACAGGGCCGGTGGCTAATGAAAAACTGTTTTTT
CDR3aa: CASSKTGPVANEKLFF

d_gene: -
v_gene: TRBV14
j_gene: TRBJ2-3
abundance: -
CDR3nt: TGTGCCAGCAGCCACGGACGGCGGGTCACAGATACGCAGTATTTT
CDR3aa: CASSHGRRVTDTQYF

d_gene: -
v_gene: TRBV28
j_gene: TRBJ2-3
abundance: -
CDR3nt: TGTGCCAGCAGTTTTCACGCGCACACAGATACGCAGTATTTT
CDR3aa: CASSFHAHTDTQYF

d_gene: -
v_gene: TRBV7-8
j_gene: TRBJ2-1
abundance: -
CDR3nt: TGTGCCAGCAGCCCAACTAGTGGTGAGACCCAGTTCTTC
CDR3aa: CASSPTSGETQFF

d_gene: -
v_gene: TRBV5-5
j_gene: TRBJ2-1
abundance: -
CDR3nt: TGTGCCAGCAGCTGGGACATTCGCTCCTACAATGAGCAGTTCTTC
CDR3aa: CASSWDIRSYNEQFF

d_gene: -
v_gene: TRBV7-9
j_gene: TRBJ2-3
abundance: many
CDR3nt: TGTGCCAGCGGCTGGTCTCGAGTCCCGTGGGGAGATACGCAGTATTTT
CDR3aa: CASGWSRVPWGDTQYF

d_gene: -
v_gene: TRBV7-9
j_gene: TRBJ1-3
abundance: -
CDR3nt: TGTGCCAGCAGCTTAGTGGGGTCGGGAAACACCATATATTTT
CDR3aa: CASSLVGSGNTIYF

d_gene: TRBD2
v_gene: TRBV20-1
j_gene: TRBJ2-1
abundance: few
CDR3nt: TGCAGTGCGCCGCGGGGGGGCGCCCACAATGAGCAGTTCTTC
CDR3aa: CSAPRGGAHNEQFF

d_gene: -
v_gene: TRBV20-1
j_gene: TRBJ1-2
abundance: many
CDR3nt: TGCAGCCCAAGGCGGGGGGGCCTCCACTATGGCTACACCTTC
CDR3aa: CSPRRGGLHYGYTF

d_gene: -
v_gene: TRBV7-6
j_gene: TRBJ2-5
abundance: -
CDR3nt: TGTGCCAGCAGCCAAGATCGAGTGGGGCAGACCCAGTACTTC
CDR3aa: CASSQDRVGQTQYF

d_gene: -
v_gene: TRBV29-1
j_gene: TRBJ2-3
abundance: many
CDR3nt: TGCAGCGTTGTCGGGGTATTAACAGGGAACACAGATACGCAGTATTTT
CDR3aa: CSVVGVLTGNTDTQYF

d_gene: -
v_gene: TRBV7-6
j_gene: TRBJ1-1
abundance: many
CDR3nt: TGTGCCAGCAGCCACGTGGGGAACACTGAAGCTTTCTTT
CDR3aa: CASSHVGNTEAFF

d_gene: TRBD1
v_gene: TRBV6-5
j_gene: TRBJ2-5
abundance: medium-sized
CDR3nt: TGTGCCAGCAGTTACTCGACAGGGGGCGGGAAGACCCAGTACTTC
CDR3aa: CASSYSTGGGKTQYF

d_gene: -
v_gene: TRBV5-6
j_gene: TRBJ2-1
abundance: many
CDR3nt: TGTGCCAGCAGCTTTGACAGGAGACATTACAATGAGCAGTTCTTC
CDR3aa: CASSFDRRHYNEQFF

d_gene: -
v_gene: TRBV7-6
j_gene: TRBJ1-1
abundance: many
CDR3nt: TGTGCCAGCAGCCAAAACCCGGAAGCTTTCTTT
CDR3aa: CASSQNPEAFF

d_gene: TRBD2
v_gene: TRBV7-8
j_gene: TRBJ2-5
abundance: few
CDR3nt: TGTGCCAGCAGCGTGGGGTGGGGGACTAGCAGGGCGCAAGAGACCCAGTACTTC
CDR3aa: CASSVGWGTSRAQETQYF

d_gene: -
v_gene: TRBV29-1
j_gene: TRBJ2-1
abundance: -
CDR3nt: TGCAGCGTTGGGGGCGGGGAGCAGTTCTTC
CDR3aa: CSVGGGEQFF

d_gene: -
v_gene: TRBV12-3/TRBV12-4
j_gene: TRBJ1-2
abundance: -
CDR3nt: TGTGCCAGCAGTCTGACCGGAGGCTATGGCTACACCTTC
CDR3aa: CASSLTGGYGYTF

d_gene: TRBD1
v_gene: TRBV12-3/TRBV12-4
j_gene: TRBJ1-5
abundance: many
CDR3nt: TGTGCCAGCAGTTTAGCGGTGGGGGACAGTAATCAGCCCCAGCATTTT
CDR3aa: CASSLAVGDSNQPQHF

d_gene: -
v_gene: TRBV7-8
j_gene: TRBJ2-5
abundance: many
CDR3nt: TGTGCCAGCAGCTTAATTAGACAAGAGACCCAGTACTTC
CDR3aa: CASSLIRQETQYF

d_gene: -
v_gene: TRBV6-4
j_gene: TRBJ2-1
abundance: -
CDR3nt: TGTGCCAGCAGTTTCGACAGTTACAATGAGCAGTTCTTC
CDR3aa: CASSFDSYNEQFF

d_gene: -
v_gene: TRBV30
j_gene: TRBJ2-3
abundance: -
CDR3nt: TGTGCCTGGATTTCCGGGGGCGGCCCCGGGGATACGCAGTATTTT
CDR3aa: CAWISGGGPGDTQYF

d_gene: -
v_gene: TRBV7-7
j_gene: TRBJ2-7
abundance: -
CDR3nt: TGTGCCAGCAGCCCCCCGGGCGGGCAGTACTTC
CDR3aa: CASSPPGGQYF

d_gene: -
v_gene: TRBV27
j_gene: TRBJ1-2
abundance: -
CDR3nt: TGTGCCAGCAGTCCACGTTGGTGGGGACTCTATGGCTACACCTTC
CDR3aa: CASSPRWWGLYGYTF

d_gene: -
v_gene: TRBV9
j_gene: TRBJ1-2
abundance: -
CDR3nt: TGTGCCAGCAGCGTAAGTGACAGGCTAAGTGGCTACACCTTC
CDR3aa: CASSVSDRLSGYTF